This paragraph covers one TCR beta chain sequence. The antigen is undetermined. The germline V and J ends were trimmed by 4 bases and 13 bases, with 14 bases remaining between them. The CDR3 covers 12 residues. Germline CDR1 is SNHLY and CDR2 is FYNNEI. The 5'RACE method, run with constant-segment primers, produced TCR alpha and TCR beta cDNA libraries (carrying sample barcodes and UMIs). TCRdb analysed the 5' RACE reads with MiXCR anew, one entry per CDR3 protein. This table has 100,000 to 150,000 distinct CDR3 sequences, approximately 15% appearing once. This specimen comes from a study of T-cell memory formation after mild COVID-19. The study, taken as a whole, reports: Second-wave clones with a day 37 peak had unconfirmed SARS-CoV-2 specificity. The CD4+ clones that contracted clustered mainly within CM and EM, and the CD8+ clones concentrated in EMRA.

The sequence was obtained from a man younger than 30 who had mild COVID-19 (a few samples of this study predate the infection). Cell type and time point are not known. V is TRBV2 and J is TRBJ2-1, with D perhaps matching TRBD1 (6 bases). The sequenced sample was PBMCs or a T cell subset sorted from them (not recorded which). CDR3 sequence: CASSVGGGSQFF. CDR3 nucleotide sequence: TGTGCCAGCAGTGTAGGGGGTGGTTCACAGTTCTTC.